A single sample is the source of the 27 T cell receptor beta chains below, sequenced in a study of sequential checkpoint blockade in melanoma. TCRdb's table, derived via immunoSEQ multiplex PCR, lists solely in-frame clones and lacks some. The sample has 15,000 to 20,000 clones; 50% to 65% are singletons. Sample treatment: randomized to nivolumab then ipilimumab (arm A) or the reverse (arm B). The sample was CD8+ T cells sorted from blood (inferred from file names), taken from a patient given nivolumab and ipilimumab in sequence. The receptors stem from a human donor with melanoma.

This clone was seen only a few times. The chain joins TRBV29-1 to TRBJ2-7; the D gene is possibly TRBD2 (5 bases). The germline V gene has CDR1 SQVTM and CDR2 ANQGSEA. The CDR3 is made up of 11 amino acids. Deletions cut 6 bases from V and 0 bases from J, with 6 bases between. This CDR3 reads CSVSGSYEQYF. The CDR3, as DNA: TGCAGCGTGAGCGGCTCCTACGAGCAGTACTTC.

The chain is built from TRBV7-9 and TRBJ1-2; D is undetermined. In germline, CDR1 is SEHNR, CDR2 FQNEAQ (reference sequence). The CDR3 has 15 residues. V gave up 1 base and J gave up 6 bases, with 15 bases separating them. CDR3 in DNA: TGTGCCAGCAGCTTAGATGCGGTTTGGGTGGATGGCTACACCTTC. Its protein is CASSLDAVWVDGYTF.

This chain uses TRBV5-5 with TRBJ2-7; 8 nucleotides line up with TRBD1. CDR3 length: 14 amino acids. V lost 4 bases, J lost 1 base, and 4 bases stayed unmatched. CDR1 SGHKS and CDR2 YYEKEE come from the germline V gene (reference sequence). The CDR3 DNA reads as TGTGCCAGCAGCGAAGGACAGGGTTCCTACGAGCAGTACTTC. The encoded protein is CASSEGQGSYEQYF.

This clone occurred a few times. This sequence joins TRBV28 and TRBJ2-1, with TRBD2 matching 15 bases. There are 19 residues in the CDR3. The germline V gene has CDR1 MDHEN and CDR2 SYDVKM. The ends lost 5 bases at V and 7 bases at J; junction bases unmatched: 15. The CDR3 region is CASSGVSWTSGGAKNEQFF. The CDR3 nucleotides are TGTGCCAGCAGTGGTGTTTCATGGACTAGCGGGGGGGCCAAAAATGAGCAGTTCTTC. Variable domain in full (rest from reference TRBV28 and TRBJ2-1): DVKVTQSSRYLVKRTGEKVFLECVQDMDHENMFWYRQDPGLGLRLIYFSYDVKMKEKGDIPEGYSVSREKKERFSLILESASTNQTSMYLCASSGVSWTSGGAKNEQFFGPGTRLTVL.

In its sample, this clone was seen many times. This chain joins TRBV6-6 and TRBJ1-2; D may be TRBD1 (6 bases). Germline-derived CDR1 and CDR2 are MNHNY and SVGAGI (reference sequence). This CDR3 is built from 14 residues. The V gene lost 0 bases and the J gene lost 4 bases, with 9 bases spanning the gap. CDR3 in DNA: TGTGCCAGCAGTTACTCGGACAGTTCCTATGGCTACACCTTC. This codes for CASSYSDSSYGYTF.

The chain joins TRBV6-5 to TRBJ1-5; 7 positions agree with TRBD1. The CDR3 loop spans 15 amino acids. J lost 0 bases, V lost 6 bases, and 5 bases had no gene match. Germline loops: CDR1 MNHEY, CDR2 SVGAGI. CDR3 sequence reads: CASRRQGYSNQPQHF. The CDR3 nucleotides read TGTGCCAGCAGGCGACAGGGTTATAGCAATCAGCCCCAGCATTTT.

The count of this clone is one. V is TRBV4-1 and J is TRBJ1-2; 9 bases match TRBD1. Trimming removed 5 bases from V and 2 bases from J; junction bases left unmatched: 6. Germline V gene sequence: CDR1 MGHRA, CDR2 YSYEKL. The CDR3 totals 15 residues. The CDR3 sequence: CASSGHRGPNYGYTF. For the CDR3, the DNA is TGCGCCAGCAGCGGACACAGGGGGCCGAACTATGGCTACACCTTC.

The CDR3 DNA reads as TGTGCCAGCAGCCCCCGCGGACAGGGCGTTGTAGCTTTTGCTGGAAACACCATATATTTT. Protein: CASSPRGQGVVAFAGNTIYF. The chain uses TRBV9 and TRBJ1-3, with TRBD1 matching 8 bases. This CDR3 is built from 20 residues. Trimming took 4 bases from V and 2 from J; bases not matched to a gene: 20. Germline loops: CDR1 SGDLS, CDR2 YYNGEE.

The chain links TRBV19 to TRBJ1-1; D is perhaps TRBD1 (6 bases). V lost 0 bases and J lost 4, with 15 bases in between. CDR1 is LNHDA and CDR2 is SQIVND in the germline V gene (reference sequence). The CDR3 totals 16 residues. The CDR3 sequence: CASSIEGAIGFTEAFF. The CDR3 DNA follows: TGTGCCAGTAGTATAGAGGGGGCGATTGGGTTCACTGAAGCTTTCTTT. The full variable domain, its missing parts supplied by reference TRBV19 and TRBJ1-1, is DGGITQSPKYLFRKEGQNVTLSCEQNLNHDAMYWYRQDPGQGLRLIYYSQIVNDFQKGDIAEGYSVSREKKESFPLTVTSAQKNPTAFYLCASSIEGAIGFTEAFFGQGTRLTVV.

This rearrangement joins TRBV7-2 to TRBJ2-1; 7 bases match TRBD1. Germline V gene sequence: CDR1 SGHTA, CDR2 FQGNSA. Losses at the gene ends were 1 base for V and 9 bases for J; bases not matched to a gene: 3. The CDR3 totals 13 residues. For the CDR3, the DNA is TGTGCCAGCAGCTTAGGATCAGGGGGTGAGCAGTTCTTC. As protein: CASSLGSGGEQFF. Together with reference TRBV7-2 and TRBJ2-1, the CDR3 gives the full variable domain: GAGVSQSPSNKVTEKGKDVELRCDPISGHTALYWYRQSLGQGLEFLIYFQGNSAPDKSGLPSDRFSAERTGGSVSTLTIQRTQQEDSAVYLCASSLGSGGEQFFGPGTRLTVL.

This clone was recorded a few times. J is TRBJ1-2 and V is TRBV7-4, with TRBD1 matching 12 bases. The CDR3 runs 14 residues. Trimming cost V 5 bases and J 5 bases; bases outside gene matches: 3. The germline V gene encodes CDR1 SGHVT and CDR2 SQSDAQ. The DNA of the CDR3 is TGTGCCAGCAGCCCGGGACAGGGGGCGTATGGCTACACCTTC. Its translation is CASSPGQGAYGYTF.

This clone came up a few times. The chain is built from TRBV19 and TRBJ2-7; D is possibly TRBD1 (6 bases). Germline loops: CDR1 LNHDA, CDR2 SQIVND (reference sequence). V lost 3 bases and J lost 6, with 12 bases in between. The CDR3 runs to 13 residues. In DNA, the CDR3 is TGTGCCAGTAGTATGGACAGCTCTCCCGAGCAGTACTTC. As protein: CASSMDSSPEQYF.

This clone is medium-sized (0.01 to 0.1%). This rearrangement joins TRBV28 to TRBJ1-5, with a tentative D call TRBD1 (5 bases). This CDR3 spans 14 amino acids. V lost 2 bases and J 7 bases, leaving 12 bases between the germline ends. The germline gives CDR1 MDHEN, CDR2 SYDVKM. CDR3 sequence: CASSLVRGEQPQHF. Written as DNA, the CDR3 is TGTGCCAGCAGTTTAGTTAGGGGCGAACAGCCCCAGCATTTT.

By sample fraction, this clone is medium-sized (0.01 to 0.1%). The genes are TRBV27 and TRBJ1-2; D is possibly TRBD1 (6 bases). The CDR3 has 15 residues. The ends were cut back, 4 bases at V and 4 bases at J, with 16 bases in the middle. Germline-derived CDR1 and CDR2 are MNHEY and SMNVEV (reference sequence). CDR3 nucleotides: TGTGCCAGCAGTTCTTTGTCGGGACAACTCTATGGCTACACCTTC. Its protein product is CASSSLSGQLYGYTF.

The chain has TRBV28 and TRBJ1-4, with 7 bases identical to TRBD1. Germline V gives CDR1 MDHEN, CDR2 SYDVKM. This CDR3 has 14 amino acids. Germline trimming cut 2 bases from V and 6 bases from J; bases unmatched to any gene: 3. This chain's CDR3 is CASSLEGADEKLFF. Written as DNA, the CDR3 is TGTGCCAGCAGTTTAGAGGGGGCTGATGAAAAACTGTTTTTT. Combining the CDR3 with reference TRBV28 and TRBJ1-4 gives the whole variable domain DVKVTQSSRYLVKRTGEKVFLECVQDMDHENMFWYRQDPGLGLRLIYFSYDVKMKEKGDIPEGYSVSREKKERFSLILESASTNQTSMYLCASSLEGADEKLFFGSGTQLSVL.

This clone has only a few counts. The chain is built from TRBV4-1 and TRBJ2-1; the D gene is possibly TRBD1 (6 bases). There are 15 residues in the CDR3. Germline CDR1 MGHRA, CDR2 YSYEKL. The V gene lost 1 base and the J gene lost 8 bases, with 15 bases spanning the gap. The CDR3 reads CASSQVEDSTYEQFF. The CDR3 nucleotides read TGCGCCAGCAGCCAAGTGGAGGACAGCACTTATGAGCAGTTCTTC.

This clone was seen only a few times. The chain couples TRBV27 to TRBJ1-6, with 9 positions matching TRBD1. V was pared by 4 bases and J by 9 bases, with 10 bases of the junction left unmatched. Germline V gene lookup returns CDR1 MNHEY and CDR2 SMNVEV (reference sequence). CDR3 size: 16 residues. The CDR3 DNA reads TGTGCCAGCAGTTGGTCTGACAGGGGGTTAGGTTCACCCCTCCACTTT. It yields the protein CASSWSDRGLGSPLHF.

In its sample, this clone ranks as medium-sized. This chain uses TRBV19 with TRBJ2-5; tentative D call: TRBD1 (7 bases). The CDR3 consists of 16 residues. Looked up from germline, CDR1 is LNHDA and CDR2 is SQIVND (reference sequence). Trimming took 3 bases from V and 1 from J, leaving 15 bases between them. CDR3 sequence (DNA): TGTGCCAGTAGTATCTCGGCAGGGGGGAGCCAAGAGACCCAGTACTTC. Amino acid sequence: CASSISAGGSQETQYF.

The rearrangement uses TRBV6-5 and TRBJ2-1; TRBD1 matches 9 bases. Germline loops: CDR1 MNHEY, CDR2 SVGAGI. The CDR3 consists of 15 residues. With V trimmed by 6 bases and J by 1 base, 4 bases remained unmatched. The CDR3 reads CASRTGTGSYNEQFF. In nucleotides, the CDR3 is TGTGCCAGCAGAACCGGGACAGGGTCCTACAATGAGCAGTTCTTC.

The V and J genes are TRBV9 and TRBJ2-2, with unresolved D. Trimming stripped 3 bases from V and 8 bases from J, with 20 bases between. Germline V lookup: CDR1 SGDLS, CDR2 YYNGEE. The CDR3 has 16 residues. In nucleotides, the CDR3 is TGTGCCAGCAGCGGACCCTTTCGCCAGGTTGGGGGGGAGCTGTTTTTT. It codes for CASSGPFRQVGGELFF.

The rearrangement links TRBV9 to TRBJ1-4; D gene unclear. CDR1 and CDR2 (germline): SGDLS, YYNGEE. Trimming left V 1 base short and J 0 bases short, with 13 bases between. The CDR3 contains 17 residues. CDR3 in DNA: TGTGCCAGCAGCGTAAACCCTAAGACTTCAACTAATGAAAAACTGTTTTTT. Residues: CASSVNPKTSTNEKLFF.

The chain is built from TRBV9 and TRBJ2-3; 11 nucleotides align to TRBD1. V trimming: 0 bases; J trimming: 5 bases; junction bases outside the gene matches: 5. The CDR3 has 16 amino acids. Germline values: CDR1 SGDLS, CDR2 YYNGEE. This chain's CDR3 is CASSVADRGLGDTQYF. The CDR3 DNA sequence: TGTGCCAGCAGCGTAGCGGACAGGGGGCTCGGAGATACGCAGTATTTT.

The J gene is TRBJ2-1, the V gene TRBV4-2, with 8 nucleotides matching TRBD1. The germline CDR1 and CDR2 sequences are LGHNA and YNFKEQ. The CDR3 contains 15 residues. After removal of 3 bases from V and 6 bases from J, the junction contained 7 bases not matched to a gene. DNA of the CDR3: TGTGCCAGCAGCCACCTGCAGGGGGCAAGCAATGAGCAGTTCTTC. Protein: CASSHLQGASNEQFF.

The chain combines TRBV5-4 with TRBJ2-1; 9 bases align to TRBD2. Germline assignment: CDR1 SGHNT and CDR2 YYREEE (reference sequence). V shed 0 bases and J 10 bases; nucleotides not matched to a gene: 11. The CDR3 covers 16 residues. The CDR3 protein is CASSLAYLAGYGEQFF. The CDR3 DNA reads TGTGCCAGCAGCTTGGCGTACCTAGCGGGGTATGGCGAGCAGTTCTTC.

The CDR3 region has the DNA TGTGCCAGCAGTGCTAGCGGGGGCACAGATACGCAGTATTTT. Translating it yields CASSASGGTDTQYF. The chain links TRBV6-4 to TRBJ2-3, with 9 bases lining up with TRBD2. The CDR3 totals 14 residues. Germline V gives CDR1 MRHNA, CDR2 SNTAGT. After removal of 4 bases from V and 1 base from J, the junction contained 0 bases not matched to a gene.

This clone was counted a few times. The chain employs TRBV5-1 and TRBJ2-5, with D possibly TRBD1 on 5 matching bases. V lost 10 bases to trimming and J lost 5 bases, with 15 bases between them. Germline loops: CDR1 SGHRS, CDR2 YFSETQ. This CDR3 contains 12 residues. For the CDR3, the DNA is TGCGCCTCCTACCAGGGTTGGGAGACCCAGTACTTC. Translating gives CASYQGWETQYF.

This clone was picked up a small number of times. J is TRBJ2-1 and V is TRBV11-2; 12 bases align to TRBD1. V dropped 1 base and J dropped 2; count of bases not matched to a gene: 6. Germline values: CDR1 SGHAT, CDR2 FQNNGV. The CDR3 is made up of 18 amino acids. The CDR3 protein is CASSLVFGTGGAYNEQFF. DNA of the CDR3: TGTGCCAGCAGCTTAGTCTTTGGGACAGGGGGCGCCTACAATGAGCAGTTCTTC.